This TCR beta chain derives from a study of cytomegalovirus exposure and HLA in healthy donors. The PCR made use of 60 Vbeta and 13 Jbeta primers. The data were produced by immunoSEQ multiplex PCR, yet TCRdb's version contains in-frame clones alone and is incomplete. The repertoire holds hundreds of thousands of clones, with 70% to 90% as singletons. The germline gives CDR1 SSHAT, CDR2 FNYEAQ (reference sequence). The CDR3 extends over 17 amino acids. On this clone: The germline gene is not matched at one end of the junction; a read error may be the cause.

The chain joins TRBV7-7 to TRBJ2-1; 13 positions match TRBD2. Sequencing was done on a sample of PBMCs. The TCR sequence derives from a man aged 25 to 40 in good health and CMV-seronegative. The CDR3 DNA is TGTGCTAGCAGCTTAAGGGTCGGGACTAGCGGGGCCAATGAGCAGTTCTTC. This gives the protein CASSLRVGTSGANEQFF.